Listed below are T cell receptor beta chains from one sample, sequenced in a study of shared clonotypes between healthy human individuals. Generated by immunoSEQ multiplex PCR, the TCRdb table keeps only in-frame clones and is missing some. The sample lists around 2,000,000 clones; just under 95% were seen once. The sequencing input was naive CD8+ T cells sorted from blood. Receptors originate from a man aged 18 to 30 in good health. Both conserved end residues are part of each CDR3. The D gene is left open where the match is weak. Expanded clones are given a class, and other clones once, few, many or no size at all.

cdr3_nt cdr3_aa clone_size cdr3_length j_call v_call d_call
TGTGCCAGCAGCAACACCGGGACAGGGGGAACTGAAGCTTTCTTT CASSNTGTGGTEAFF . 15 TRBJ1-1 TRBV7-8 TRBD1
TGTGCCAGCAGTGATGGGCGGGGGGCGGTAACTGAGCAGTTCTTC CASSDGRGAVTEQFF . 15 TRBJ2-1 TRBV2 TRBD2
TGTGCCAGCAGCGAGGGACTAGCGGGAGAAGGAGAGACCCAGTACTTC CASSEGLAGEGETQYF . 16 TRBJ2-5 TRBV7-8 TRBD2
TGTGCCAGCAGTTTATGGGCGGGTTTGGCCTACAATGAGCAGTTCTTC CASSLWAGLAYNEQFF . 16 TRBJ2-1 TRBV28 .
TGTGCCAGCAGCTACCATACGGGAGAGACCCAGTACTTC CASSYHTGETQYF . 13 TRBJ2-5 TRBV7-2 .
TGTGCCAGCAGCTCCGGACAGGGGATTGTTTTTTTT CASSSGQGIVFF . 12 TRBJ2-2 TRBV13 TRBD1
TGTGCCAGCAGCCCTTTAACCGGGGAGCTGTTTTTT CASSPLTGELFF . 12 TRBJ2-2 TRBV11-2 .
TGTGCCAGCAGCTTAGGTGAAGGCGTCTACGAGCAGTACTTC CASSLGEGVYEQYF . 14 TRBJ2-7 TRBV7-9 .
TGTGCCAGCAGGCCAGGGGGGTACACTGAAGCTTTCTTT CASRPGGYTEAFF . 13 TRBJ1-1 TRBV27 TRBD1
TGTGCCAGCAGTATGGTCATTAGTTTGATGAACACTGAAGCTTTCTTT CASSMVISLMNTEAFF once 16 TRBJ1-1 TRBV28 .
TGTGCCAGCAGCTTACGTTTGTCCTACGAGCAGTACTTC CASSLRLSYEQYF . 13 TRBJ2-7 TRBV7-6 .
TGTGCCAGCTCAGGGACAGAAGGGATTCAGCCCCAGCATTTT CASSGTEGIQPQHF . 14 TRBJ1-5 TRBV7-9 TRBD1
TGTGCCAGCAGCCCGATGGGCGGCGATCCCTACGAGCAGTACTTC CASSPMGGDPYEQYF . 15 TRBJ2-7 TRBV7-9 .
TGTGCCAGCAGCCAGGTGGGGGTAGGACAGGACTCCTACGAGCAGTACTTC CASSQVGVGQDSYEQYF . 17 TRBJ2-7 TRBV2 TRBD1
TGTGCCAGCAGCTTAGGCTTTGGGGGGCAGGGAGCTTTCTTT CASSLGFGGQGAFF . 14 TRBJ1-1 TRBV11-2 .
TGTGCCTGGAGTGTGGCAGGGAGCAATCAGCCCCAGCATTTT CAWSVAGSNQPQHF . 14 TRBJ1-5 TRBV30 .
TGTGCCAGCAGCCCGGACAGATACGAGCAGTACTTC CASSPDRYEQYF . 12 TRBJ2-7 TRBV5-6 .
TGTGCCAGCAGCATCGGGACTTCCCCTAGCAATCAGCCCCAGCATTTT CASSIGTSPSNQPQHF . 16 TRBJ1-5 TRBV7-9 .
TGTGCCAGCAGTTACCAACCCCACGCCTTT CASSYQPHAF . 10 TRBJ1-6 TRBV6-7 .
TGTGCCAGTAGTATAGCCAACAATGAGCAGTTCTTC CASSIANNEQFF . 12 TRBJ2-1 TRBV19 .
TGCAGTGCCTACAGGGGATACGAGCAGTACTTC CSAYRGYEQYF . 11 TRBJ2-7 TRBV20-1 TRBD1
TGTGCCAGCAGCACCGGGCTAAACACTGAAGCTTTCTTT CASSTGLNTEAFF . 13 TRBJ1-1 TRBV7-6 .
TGTGCCAGCAGTTTTGAGGGGTGGTCCTACAATGAGCAGTTCTTC CASSFEGWSYNEQFF . 15 TRBJ2-1 TRBV27 .
TGTGCCATCAGTGACGGAGGGATGGATACGCAGTATTTT CAISDGGMDTQYF . 13 TRBJ2-3 TRBV10-3 .
TGTGCCAGCAGACCTCATAACTACGAGCAGTACTTC CASRPHNYEQYF . 12 TRBJ2-7 TRBV28 .
TGTGCCAGCAGTGAAATTGTTGGGACAGGGGGCGCAAATTCACCCCTCCACTTT CASSEIVGTGGANSPLHF . 18 TRBJ1-6 TRBV6-1 TRBD1
TGTGCCAGCAGTCCACTCGATCCGATTTCGGTCCACGAGCAGTACTTC CASSPLDPISVHEQYF . 16 TRBJ2-7 TRBV28 .
TGTGCCAGCAGCAAAGAGGAGACAGTACTCTCTGGGGCCAACGTCCTGACTTTC CASSKEETVLSGANVLTF . 18 TRBJ2-6 TRBV21-1 .
TGTGCCAGCAGCTCGGGACAGGGAGGCACCGGGGAGCTGTTTTTT CASSSGQGGTGELFF . 15 TRBJ2-2 TRBV7-9 TRBD1
TGTGCCAGCAGCTCAACCGGGACAGGGGATTTGAATGAAAAACTGTTTTTT CASSSTGTGDLNEKLFF . 17 TRBJ1-4 TRBV7-9 TRBD1
TGTGCCAGTGGGGACAGCCTAACGGGGACCCAGTACTTC CASGDSLTGTQYF . 13 TRBJ2-5 TRBV19 TRBD1
TGTGCCAGCAGTGCGACTAGCGGGAGGTATCAAGAGACCCAGTACTTC CASSATSGRYQETQYF . 16 TRBJ2-5 TRBV2 TRBD2
TGTGCCAGCAGCTTATCAGGAGGCAGGCTGAACACTGAAGCTTTCTTT CASSLSGGRLNTEAFF . 16 TRBJ1-1 TRBV7-6 .
TGTGCCAGCAGTTACTCGTCAGGGTCGAACACCGGGGAGCTGTTTTTT CASSYSSGSNTGELFF . 16 TRBJ2-2 TRBV6-5 .
TGTGCCAGTAGTCCACGACAGGGTTTGGATTCACCCCTCCACTTT CASSPRQGLDSPLHF . 15 TRBJ1-6 TRBV19 TRBD1
TGTGCCAGCAGCTTGGACAGCTCCTGGGGGACCCAGTACTTC CASSLDSSWGTQYF . 14 TRBJ2-5 TRBV5-6 .
TGCGCCAGCAAATCTAGCGGGGGGTACAATGAGCAGTTCTTC CASKSSGGYNEQFF . 14 TRBJ2-1 TRBV10-2 TRBD2
TGCGCCAGCAGCCAAGATACAGACAGCTACGAGCAGTACTTC CASSQDTDSYEQYF . 14 TRBJ2-7 TRBV4-3 .
TGCGCCAGCAGCAAAGGGACTAGCGGGAGGGCCGTAGAGACCCAGTACTTC CASSKGTSGRAVETQYF . 17 TRBJ2-5 TRBV5-1 TRBD2
TGTGCCAGCAGTTTAATCGGGGCCTACAATGAGCAGTTCTTC CASSLIGAYNEQFF . 14 TRBJ2-1 TRBV27 .
TGTGCCAGCAGCCAAGATACAGGAAGTAATTCACCCCTCCACTTT CASSQDTGSNSPLHF once 15 TRBJ1-6 TRBV14 .
TGTGCCAGCAGCCCACGAGTTAGGACTAGCGGGAGGGCCGGGGATTACGAGCAGTACTTC CASSPRVRTSGRAGDYEQYF . 20 TRBJ2-7 TRBV21-1 .
TGTGCCAGCAGTGAAGGGCTAGCGGGAGTGATCTACGAGCAGTACTTC CASSEGLAGVIYEQYF . 16 TRBJ2-7 TRBV2 TRBD2
TGTGCCAGCAGCTTAGGGGCGGAATCGTATAATTCACCCCTCCACTTT CASSLGAESYNSPLHF . 16 TRBJ1-6 TRBV7-6 .
TGCAGCGTTGAAATCAGCGGGAGGGCCGACACCGGGGAGCTGTTTTTT CSVEISGRADTGELFF . 16 TRBJ2-2 TRBV29-1 TRBD2
TGTGCCAGTAGTATAGTGCCAGGGGTTGTGAATGAGCAGTTCTTC CASSIVPGVVNEQFF . 15 TRBJ2-1 TRBV19 .
TGTGCCTGTACGGGGTCCAAAGGCTACACCTTC CACTGSKGYTF . 11 TRBJ1-2 TRBV30 .
TGTGCCAGCAGCTTAAGTATGGGAGGGTCGCCCAATGAGCAGTTCTTC CASSLSMGGSPNEQFF . 16 TRBJ2-1 TRBV7-9 TRBD2
TGTGCCACCAGCAGTAGACAGGGCTACGAGCAGTACTTC CATSSRQGYEQYF . 13 TRBJ2-7 TRBV15 TRBD1
TGTGCCAGCAGTTGGTCCAACACCGGGGAGCTGTTTTTT CASSWSNTGELFF . 13 TRBJ2-2 TRBV9 .